One and the same sample provided the 16 T cell receptor beta chains below, sequenced in a study of beta chain features in type 1 diabetes. As every portion of the isolated RNA was reverse transcribed, the sequencing read expressed TCRB transcripts. Clones were read by immunoSEQ multiplex PCR, and TCRdb kept only the in-frame ones, dropping some. In the table there are around 300,000 clones, less than 15% of which are singletons. Sequenced material: central memory CD4+ T cells from blood. The source of these receptors is a man aged 25 to 40 in good health.

This clone appeared a few times. The chain carries TRBV11-2 and TRBJ1-1; a possible D gene is TRBD1 (6 bases). Trimming cost V 5 bases and J 4 bases, with 17 bases left between them. CDR1 is SGHAT and CDR2 is FQNNGV in the germline V gene. CDR3 length: 15 residues. This CDR3 reads CASSLMGGLGTEAFF. The DNA of the CDR3 is TGTGCCAGCAGCCTAATGGGGGGGCTCGGCACTGAAGCTTTCTTT.

This clone was found a few times. The rearrangement joins TRBV4-1 to TRBJ2-7; D might be TRBD2 (5 bases). The CDR3 consists of 14 residues. From germline, CDR1 is MGHRA and CDR2 YSYEKL. V lost 4 bases to trimming and J lost 2 bases, with 12 bases between them. This CDR3 is CASSLGSTAYEQYF. CDR3 in DNA: TGCGCCAGCAGCCTAGGGAGCACGGCCTACGAGCAGTACTTC.

This clone was seen only once. The chain combines TRBV5-1 with TRBJ2-2; 10 bases are shared with TRBD1. The V segment lost 2 bases and the J segment 4 bases; nucleotides outside the gene matches: 5. This CDR3 comprises 16 residues. CDR1 SGHRS and CDR2 YFSETQ come from the germline V gene. The CDR3: CASSLGDRGITGELFF. The CDR3 nucleotides read TGCGCCAGCAGCTTAGGGGACAGGGGTATCACCGGGGAGCTGTTTTTT.

This chain uses TRBV7-3 with TRBJ2-1; D remains unclear. The germline V and J ends were trimmed by 4 bases and 10 bases, with 23 bases remaining between them. Per the germline V gene, CDR1 is SGHTA and CDR2 is FQGTGA. The CDR3 runs to 16 residues. For the CDR3, the DNA is TGTGCCAGCAGCTCTAACCTGGACCGAGAGATGGGAGAGCAGTTCTTC. Translation: CASSSNLDREMGEQFF.

V gene TRBV19 combines with J gene TRBJ1-6; TRBD1 matches at 9 bases. This CDR3 has 16 amino acids. J gave up 13 bases and V 5 bases, and 15 bases lay outside the gene matches. CDR1 and CDR2 from the germline V gene are LNHDA and SQIVND (reference sequence). The CDR3 loop reads CASSETGGTSRSPLHF. The CDR3 DNA reads as TGTGCCAGTAGTGAAACAGGGGGCACCTCTAGGTCGCCCCTCCACTTT.

The rearrangement links TRBV7-2 to TRBJ1-1, with D unresolved. The germline V gene encodes CDR1 SGHTA and CDR2 FQGNSA. This CDR3 is 13 amino acids long. Trimming shortened V by 1 base and J by 1 base, and 4 bases separated the two germline ends. The CDR3 spells CASSLVGNTEAFF. The CDR3 DNA is TGTGCCAGCAGCTTAGTTGGGAACACTGAAGCTTTCTTT.

The rearrangement joins TRBV9 to TRBJ2-1; TRBD2 aligns across 9 bases. CDR3 length: 13 amino acids. Per germline, CDR1 SGDLS and CDR2 YYNGEE. The V and J ends lost 6 bases and 5 bases, in that order; junction bases with no gene match: 3. In DNA, the CDR3 is TGTGCCAGCAATCTAGCGGGGCACAATGAGCAGTTCTTC. This codes for CASNLAGHNEQFF.

This clone appeared many times. The chain couples TRBV6-5 to TRBJ2-2; D is perhaps TRBD1 (5 bases). Germline CDR1 reads MNHEY; CDR2 reads SVGAGI. Trimming pared 6 bases from V and 0 bases from J, leaving 8 bases between. This CDR3 spans 14 amino acids. CDR3 coding DNA: TGTGCCAGCAGCCCGACAGCGAACACCGGGGAGCTGTTTTTT. It encodes CASSPTANTGELFF.

A word on this clone: A read error may explain this, as a much larger clone is one base away. In DNA, the CDR3 is TGTGCCAGCAGCCAAGATAAGGGGACCTATGGCTACACCTTC. Translated: CASSQDKGTYGYTF. The V and J genes are TRBV4-2 and TRBJ1-2; D is perhaps TRBD1 (5 bases). Trimming removed 0 bases from V and 4 bases from J, with 9 bases in between. Per the germline V gene, CDR1 is LGHNA and CDR2 is YNFKEQ. The CDR3 totals 14 residues.

Sample share makes this clone medium-sized. J is TRBJ2-5 and V is TRBV7-2; TRBD2 matches 7 bases. This CDR3 has 14 residues. Germline V gives CDR1 SGHTA, CDR2 FQGNSA. V lost 4 bases and J lost 4; bases outside the gene matches: 6. The CDR3 here is CASSSTTSTETQYF. The CDR3 DNA reads TGTGCCAGCAGCTCTACGACTAGCACAGAGACCCAGTACTTC. The full variable domain, with the rest looked up from reference TRBV7-2 and TRBJ2-5, is GAGVSQSPSNKVTEKGKDVELRCDPISGHTALYWYRQSLGQGLEFLIYFQGNSAPDKSGLPSDRFSAERTGGSVSTLTIQRTQQEDSAVYLCASSSTTSTETQYFGPGTRLLVL.

V is TRBV6-5 and J is TRBJ2-3; 9 bases match TRBD2. The V gene end was trimmed by 8 bases and the J gene end by 5 bases; junction bases not matched to a gene: 8. CDR1 is MNHEY, CDR2 SVGAGI, per germline. This CDR3 region has 14 residues. The CDR3 loop is CASSGGGAVDTQYF. CDR3 in DNA: TGTGCCAGCTCTGGCGGGGGGGCCGTAGATACGCAGTATTTT.

This chain joins TRBV2 and TRBJ2-2; D uncertain. The CDR3 consists of 12 residues. V lost 9 bases and J 3 bases, leaving 8 bases between the germline ends. Per germline, CDR1 SNHLY and CDR2 FYNNEI. DNA for the CDR3: TGTGCCAGTAACCGGGACACCGGGGAGCTGTTTTTT. Protein product: CASNRDTGELFF. Full variable domain (missing parts from reference TRBV2 and TRBJ2-2): EPEVTQTPSHQVTQMGQEVILRCVPISNHLYFYWYRQILGQKVEFLVSFYNNEISEKSEIFDDQFSVERPDGSNFTLKIRSTKLEDSAMYFCASNRDTGELFFGEGSRLTVL.

The chain links TRBV4-2 to TRBJ2-7, with 7 bases aligning to TRBD1. Trimming took 5 bases from V and 4 from J; bases not matched to a gene: 11. The CDR3 runs to 15 residues. Germline assignment: CDR1 LGHNA and CDR2 YNFKEQ. The CDR3 bases are TGTGCCAGCAGCTTGGAAGGGACAGCGAGTTACGAGCAGTACTTC. It yields the protein CASSLEGTASYEQYF.

V is TRBV7-8 and J is TRBJ2-3; TRBD1 matches at 12 bases. Germline assignment: CDR1 SGHVS and CDR2 FQNEAQ. The junction had 9 bases not matched to a gene; V was cut back by 5 bases and J by 3 bases. The CDR3 has 17 residues. The CDR3 region has the DNA TGTGCCAGCAGCCCGGGTCCGGGACAGGGGGCTACAGATACGCAGTATTTT. The encoded protein is CASSPGPGQGATDTQYF.

The chain combines TRBV25-1 with TRBJ1-4; D remains unclear. Per germline, CDR1 MGHDK and CDR2 SYGVNS. CDR3 length: 15 residues. Trimming shortened V by 1 base and J by 8 bases, and 14 bases separated the two germline ends. The CDR3 bases are TGTGCCAGCAGTGAATGGGAGGGTCTTGGGGAAAAACTGTTTTTT. As protein: CASSEWEGLGEKLFF. Based on the CDR3 plus reference TRBV25-1 and TRBJ1-4, the full variable domain is EADIYQTPRYLVIGTGKKITLECSQTMGHDKMYWYQQDPGMELHLIHYSYGVNSTEKGDLSSESTVSRIRTEHFPLTLESARPSHTSQYLCASSEWEGLGEKLFFGSGTQLSVL.

The CDR3, as DNA: TGCGCCAGCAGCTTGTTCGGGGGGCTAAGCACAGATACGCAGTATTTT. Residues: CASSLFGGLSTDTQYF. The chain links TRBV5-1 to TRBJ2-3, with D maybe TRBD2 (7 bases). Between the trimmed V and J ends, which lost 1 base and 0 bases, there was a span of 12 bases. Germline V gives CDR1 SGHRS, CDR2 YFSETQ. This CDR3 has 16 residues.